This TCR beta chain derives from a study of blood T cell repertoires in COVID-19 (dated by TCRdb to 2018 to 2021). Background on the whole study: Samples from collaborators originated in the United States, Italy and Spain and spanned both the acute and convalescent phases of COVID-19. The repertoires were released in a freely available public database meant as a resource for research on the immune response to SARS-CoV-2. Sample metadata almost always included a de-identified subject ID, COVID-19 status, age in years and sex. The dataset comprised deeply sampled blood TCRbeta repertoires from subjects exposed to, actively infected with, or recovered from COVID-19. The prospective study material was composed of cDNA or gDNA derived from T cells, B-cell-depleted T cells, or PBMCs. The samples were drawn from two sources: the first 160 participants of the ongoing ImmuneRACE study, and about 1,300 subjects contributed by 6 global collaborators. Where HLA class I and class II types were available, the types were taken from metadata supplied by the sample provider, not from assay-based typing.

TCRbeta CDR3 regions were amplified from genomic DNA using the immunoSEQ Assay, a bias-controlled multiplex PCR. The published analysis was carried out like this. Nucleated cell counts per sample were estimated from amplification of reference gene primers within the assay. To quantify the absolute abundance of each unique TCRbeta CDR3 rearrangement, sequence reads were collapsed and filtered. For each sample, productive Simpson clonality was calculated as the square root of Simpson's diversity index over productive rearrangements. The source is immuneACCESS, and TCRdb retained only in-frame sequences with V and J called. Part of the clones is not carried over; for the studies checked, unresolved V genes explain less than half of this, and the remainder is unexplained. V and J calls plus clone size are reproduced from that table; the DNA served to infer D and trimming. The sample records roughly 140,000 clones, roughly 86% of which are singletons. The ten largest clones capture around 5% of the sample.

Trimming at the junction amounts to 2 bases on V and 4 bases on J, and the germline ends lie 21 bases apart. Looking up the germline V gene yields CDR1 MGHRA and CDR2 YSYEKL. Including cysteine and phenylalanine, the CDR3 has 18 amino acids. Of the read, only the CDR3 DNA is kept; its 54 bases are in frame from base 1. In regard to this clone: Its cognate antigen has yet to be identified. No per-base quality is available; no much larger clone lies one base away.

Broad study findings and their caveats: Clinical and demographic metadata were provided uncurated, with the amount varying by source and participant.

Whole blood was collected in K2EDTA tubes by collaborating institutions according to the institutions' own protocols. For TCRbeta analysis, collaborator samples were shipped as frozen whole blood, as isolated PBMCs, or as DNA extracted from either sample type. Sequencing used peripheral blood. This TCR came from a human donor in a cohort sampled during active COVID-19. The sequence is built from TRBV4-1 and TRBJ2-1; no D gene can be assigned with confidence. The nucleotides are TGCGCCAGCAGCCAATCCCCGTCCCCAGAAAATATATACAATGAGCAGTTCTTC. This translates into CASSQSPSPENIYNEQFF.